The rows below give T cell receptor beta chains drawn from one sample of a study of blood T cell repertoires in COVID-19. Assay: immunoSEQ multiplex PCR; the TCRdb copy retains only in-frame clones and omits some. The sample holds 200,000 to 250,000 clones, about 84% seen once. Sequencing was performed on peripheral blood. The receptors stem from a woman older than 75 with COVID-19, enrolled during active disease. The CDR3 runs from the conserved cysteine through the conserved F or W. Fields, in order: D gene, clone size, J gene, V gene, CDR3 DNA, CDR3 protein. The D gene is left open where the match is weak. Size is omitted from some rows. Given values are once, few, many or a class for expanded clones.

- | - | TRBJ1-2 | TRBV7-8 | TGTGCCAGCACCTCGGGGATCGTGGGGGAGGATGGCTACACCTTC | CASTSGIVGEDGYTF
- | - | TRBJ2-7 | TRBV5-1 | TGCGCCAGCAGCCCAGGAGGAATTCGTCTTTACGAGCAGTACTTC | CASSPGGIRLYEQYF
- | - | TRBJ2-3 | TRBV21-1 | TGTGCCAGCAGCAAAGTGACAGGGGGTTTTGATACGCAGTATTTT | CASSKVTGGFDTQYF
TRBD1 | - | TRBJ1-2 | TRBV7-3 | TGTGCCAGCACGCTGGGGCCTCAGGGAGACAGGGATAATCCGAGGGGTGGCTACACCTTC | CASTLGPQGDRDNPRGGYTF
- | - | TRBJ2-7 | TRBV21-1 | TGTGCCAGCACAGAATCCTCCGGGTCGTACGAGCAGTACTTC | CASTESSGSYEQYF
- | - | TRBJ1-5 | TRBV18 | TGTGCCAGCTCACCGTATGGACTGAATAGCAATCAGCCCCAGCATTTT | CASSPYGLNSNQPQHF
- | - | TRBJ1-1 | TRBV5-4 | TGTGCCAGCAGCTTGGGACAGACCCTCATGAACACTGAAGCTTTCTTT | CASSLGQTLMNTEAFF
TRBD1 | - | TRBJ2-5 | TRBV5-1 | TGCGCCAGCAGGACAACCCCGGGACAGGGTAAAGAGACCCAGTACTTC | CASRTTPGQGKETQYF
- | - | TRBJ2-2 | TRBV6-5 | TGTGCCAGCAGTTACGGGACATCGAACACCGGGGAGCTGTTTTTT | CASSYGTSNTGELFF
TRBD2 | - | TRBJ2-3 | TRBV2 | TGTGCCAGCAGTGCGGGACTAGCGGGCGATACGGATACGCAGTATTTT | CASSAGLAGDTDTQYF
- | - | TRBJ2-2 | TRBV21-1 | TGTGCCAGCAGGGCTTGCGGGGGGGAAATTTCGTGCACCGGGGAGCTGTTTTTT | CASRACGGEISCTGELFF
- | once | TRBJ1-2 | TRBV5-4 | TGTGCCAGCACCCGTCCAGACGGGGATTATGGCTACACCTTC | CASTRPDGDYGYTF
- | - | TRBJ2-5 | TRBV4-1 | TGCGCCAGCAGCCAAGATGTCCAGGGGGAGACCCAGTACTTC | CASSQDVQGETQYF
TRBD1 | - | TRBJ1-1 | TRBV27 | TGTGCCAGCAGCCTTGGGACAGCCAGCATGAACACTGAAGCTTTCTTT | CASSLGTASMNTEAFF
TRBD1 | - | TRBJ1-1 | TRBV19 | TGTGCCAGTAGTGTGGACAGGGGGGTCACTGAAGCTTTCTTT | CASSVDRGVTEAFF
TRBD2 | once | TRBJ2-1 | TRBV14 | TGTGCCAGCAGCCCCAGACTAGCGGGATGGGGTGAGCAGTTCTTC | CASSPRLAGWGEQFF
TRBD1 | - | TRBJ1-1 | TRBV5-1 | TGCGCCAGCAGCTTAGGGACAGGGAGGGATTGGACTGAAGCTTTCTTT | CASSLGTGRDWTEAFF
TRBD2 | - | TRBJ2-5 | TRBV5-1 | TGCGCCAGCAGCTTGGGAGCTAGCGGGAGCATGAAGACCCAGTACTTC | CASSLGASGSMKTQYF
- | - | TRBJ2-1 | TRBV7-9 | TGTGCCAGCAGCTTTGGTGGAGGGGGGGCCGCCAATGAGCAGTTCTTC | CASSFGGGGAANEQFF
- | - | TRBJ1-2 | TRBV7-2 | TGTGCCAGCAGCTTCACTAACTATGGCTACACCTTC | CASSFTNYGYTF
- | - | TRBJ1-2 | TRBV27 | TGTGCCAGCACTTCCCGAGGAGGGGACGGGGGCTATGGCTACACCTTC | CASTSRGGDGGYGYTF
- | - | TRBJ2-5 | TRBV9 | TGTGCCAGCAGCGTAGGGGCGGGTGTTGGGCCCCAGTACTTC | CASSVGAGVGPQYF
TRBD2 | - | TRBJ2-1 | TRBV28 | TGTGCCAGCAGTCACCGACTAGCCAGCTCCTACAATGAGCAGTTCTTC | CASSHRLASSYNEQFF
- | - | TRBJ1-1 | TRBV5-1 | TGCGCCAGCAGCTTGGAGGCAGGGCAGTACACTGAAGCTTTCTTT | CASSLEAGQYTEAFF
TRBD2 | - | TRBJ2-1 | TRBV3-1/TRBV3-2 | TGTGCCAGCAGCTTTAGACTAGCGGGGGGGAATTCCTACAATGAGCAGTTCTTC | CASSFRLAGGNSYNEQFF